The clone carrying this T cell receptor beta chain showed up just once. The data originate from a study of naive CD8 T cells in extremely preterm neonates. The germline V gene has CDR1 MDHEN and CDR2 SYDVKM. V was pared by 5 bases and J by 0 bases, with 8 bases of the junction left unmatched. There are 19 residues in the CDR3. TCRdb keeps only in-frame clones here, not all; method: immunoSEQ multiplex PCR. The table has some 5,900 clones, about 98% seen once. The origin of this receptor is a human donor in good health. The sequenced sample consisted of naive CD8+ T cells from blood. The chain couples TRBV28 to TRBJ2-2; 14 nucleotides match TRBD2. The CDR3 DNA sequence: TGTGCCAGCAGTCCTGTCCCGGGACTAGCGGGAGCGAACACCGGGGAGCTGTTTTTT. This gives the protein CASSPVPGLAGANTGELFF.